Listed below are T cell receptor beta chains from one sample, sequenced in a study of blood T cell repertoires in COVID-19. The data were produced by immunoSEQ multiplex PCR, yet TCRdb's version contains in-frame clones alone and is incomplete. The top ten hold about 1.6% of the sample, which has approximately 300,000 clones, around 88% seen once. The sequenced sample consisted of peripheral blood. All receptors come from a woman between 50 and 59 years old with acute or convalescent COVID-19. The CDR3 runs from the conserved cysteine through the conserved F or W. A D gene is named only where the DNA matches it firmly. The size of a clone is reported for some rows only, either as once, few or many, or as a class for expanded clones.

- - TRBJ1-1 TRBV10-3 TGTGCCATCAGTGACGTATTGAGGGCAGGGGAGAACACTGAAGCTTTCTTT CAISDVLRAGENTEAFF
- - TRBJ1-5 TRBV7-2 TGTGCCAGCAGCTCTAATAATCAGCCCCAGCATTTT CASSSNNQPQHF
few TRBD2 TRBJ2-1 TRBV18 TGTGCCAGCTCACCACGTCGGATAGCGGGAGAAAAATCCTACAATGAGCAGTTCTTC CASSPRRIAGEKSYNEQFF
- TRBD1 TRBJ1-5 TRBV28 TGTGCCAGCATCACAGGGGGTGGTAATCAGCCCCAGCATTTT CASITGGGNQPQHF
- - TRBJ1-3 TRBV6-5 TGTGCCAGCAGTTACTCGGGGAGGTCTGGAAACACCATATATTTT CASSYSGRSGNTIYF
once TRBD1 TRBJ2-7 TRBV5-3 TGTGCCAGAAGCTACCGGGACAGGGAGGAGGAGCAGTACTTC CARSYRDREEEQYF
- - TRBJ1-1 TRBV5-5 TGTGCCAGCAGCTTGGGGGTGGGGGCGATCACTGAAGCTTTCTTT CASSLGVGAITEAFF
- - TRBJ2-5 TRBV6-2/TRBV6-3 TGTGCCAGCAGCCAGGGGTTGGAGACCCAGTACTTC CASSQGLETQYF
once - TRBJ2-2 TRBV28 TGTGCCAGCGAGGCCGCGGGTACGGTGACCGGGGAGCTGTTTTTT CASEAAGTVTGELFF
- TRBD1 TRBJ1-2 TRBV19 TGTGCCAGTAGTATAGGACAGGGGGCATCCTATGGCTACACCTTC CASSIGQGASYGYTF
- - TRBJ2-1 TRBV29-1 TGCAGCGTTGAAGTCGGGAGCGGTGAGCAGTTCTTC CSVEVGSGEQFF
- - TRBJ2-2 TRBV7-2 TGTGCCAGCAGCCCATCGGGGGTGGGTTTCACCGGGGAGCTGTTTTTT CASSPSGVGFTGELFF
- TRBD1 TRBJ1-2 TRBV28 TGTGCCACCCGGACCGGGACAGAATATGGCTACACCTTC CATRTGTEYGYTF
- - TRBJ1-5 TRBV14 TGTGCCAGCAGCCAGCTCCGTGGCGGGGATTACCAGCCCCAGCATTTT CASSQLRGGDYQPQHF
- TRBD1 TRBJ1-2 TRBV9 TGTGCCAGCAGCGAACAGGGGCATGGCTACACCTTC CASSEQGHGYTF
few - TRBJ1-6 TRBV4-2 TGTGCCAGCAGCCAAGCGGTGGAGGGATCCCTCCACTTT CASSQAVEGSLHF
- - TRBJ1-4 TRBV6-4 TGTGCCAGCAGTGGAAGGGGTAGGGACTTAACAACTAATGAAAAACTGTTTTTT CASSGRGRDLTTNEKLFF
- TRBD1 TRBJ2-7 TRBV5-1 TGCGCCAGCAGCGCGCGGGACAGGGGCTCCTACGAGCAGTACTTC CASSARDRGSYEQYF
- TRBD1 TRBJ1-2 TRBV5-1 TGCGCCAGCAGCTTGGTAAGGGACAGTACTAACTATGGCTACACCTTC CASSLVRDSTNYGYTF
- - TRBJ1-3 TRBV6-1 TGTGCCAGCAGTGAACACGGCTCTGGAAACACCATATATTTT CASSEHGSGNTIYF
- TRBD1 TRBJ1-1 TRBV12-5 TGTGCTAGTGGGGCCAGGGGGGAGACTGAAGCTTTCTTT CASGARGETEAFF
- - TRBJ2-3 TRBV19 TGTGCCAGTAGCCTAGGAAGTAGCGGATATCCAAGCACAGATACGCAGTATTTT CASSLGSSGYPSTDTQYF
- TRBD1 TRBJ2-7 TRBV7-3 TGTGCCAGCAGCCCTGGACAGGGAAAGACCTACGAGCAGTACTTC CASSPGQGKTYEQYF
- - TRBJ1-5 TRBV5-1 TGCGCCAGCAGCTTGGAGGGGCGGAACAATCAGCCCCAGCATTTT CASSLEGRNNQPQHF
few TRBD2 TRBJ2-7 TRBV18 TGTGCCAGCTCCGTTGGACTAGCGGGGGATGGAGAGCAGTACTTC CASSVGLAGDGEQYF
few - TRBJ1-1 TRBV5-1 TGCGCCAGCAGCTTAGGCCCGCGGACATTTCAGAACACTGAAGCTTTCTTT CASSLGPRTFQNTEAFF